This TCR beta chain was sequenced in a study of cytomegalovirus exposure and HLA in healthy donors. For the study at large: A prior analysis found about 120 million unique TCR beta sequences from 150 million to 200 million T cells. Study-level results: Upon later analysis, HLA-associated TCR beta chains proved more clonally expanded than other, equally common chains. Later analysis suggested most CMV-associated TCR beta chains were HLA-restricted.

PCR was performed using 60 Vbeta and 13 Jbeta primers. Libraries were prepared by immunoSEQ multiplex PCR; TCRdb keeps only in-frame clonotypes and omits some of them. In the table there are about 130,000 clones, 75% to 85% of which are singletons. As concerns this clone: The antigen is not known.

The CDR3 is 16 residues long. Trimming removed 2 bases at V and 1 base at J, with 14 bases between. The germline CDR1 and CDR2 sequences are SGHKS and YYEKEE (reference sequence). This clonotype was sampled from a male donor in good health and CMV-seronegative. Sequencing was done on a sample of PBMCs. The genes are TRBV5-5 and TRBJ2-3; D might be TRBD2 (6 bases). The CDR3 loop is CASSFGRASGTDTQYF. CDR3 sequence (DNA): TGTGCCAGCAGCTTTGGTAGGGCTAGCGGCACAGATACGCAGTATTTT.